These T cell receptor beta chains were read from a single sample in a study of T cell repertoires in cytomegalovirus infection. TCRdb itself ran the reads through MiXCR, one entry per CDR3 protein. The top ten hold roughly an eighth of the sample, which has 350,000 to 500,000 distinct CDR3 sequences, approximately 30% seen once. Sequences were obtained from PBMCs. The origin of the receptors is a human donor in good health (CMV status not recorded). Some clones in this sample may be carry-over from other donors' samples. Each CDR3 is given with its conserved first and last residue. Each record gives: D gene, J gene, V gene, clone size, CDR3 DNA, CDR3 protein. D genes are given only for firm matches. A clone size is listed for some rows: how often the clone was seen (once, few, many), or a class if it is expanded.

D: -; J: TRBJ2-5; V: TRBV11-2; size: once; DNA: TGTGCCAGCAGCACGAGCGGGTCGGTCCAAGAGACCCAGTACTTC; CDR3: CASSTSGSVQETQYF
D: -; J: TRBJ1-3; V: TRBV7-3; size: many; DNA: TGTGCCAGCAGCTTAACGGGGTACGGAAACACCATATATTTT; CDR3: CASSLTGYGNTIYF
D: -; J: TRBJ2-3; V: TRBV20-1; size: -; DNA: TGCAGTGCCCCCGACGGGGTAGGCACAGATACGCAGTATTTT; CDR3: CSAPDGVGTDTQYF
D: -; J: TRBJ2-2; V: TRBV7-6; size: few; DNA: TGTGCCAGCAGCTCTACAGGGATCGGGGAGCTGTTTTTT; CDR3: CASSSTGIGELFF
D: TRBD1; J: TRBJ1-5; V: TRBV7-8; size: many; DNA: TGTGCCAGCAGCCTGAATTGGTTTGGACAGGGGGCGGATCAGCCCCAGCATTTT; CDR3: CASSLNWFGQGADQPQHF
D: TRBD2; J: TRBJ2-1; V: TRBV19; size: -; DNA: TGTGCCAGTAGTATGGTCAGCGGGGGGAACAATGAGCAGTTCTTC; CDR3: CASSMVSGGNNEQFF
D: TRBD1; J: TRBJ1-1; V: TRBV19; size: -; DNA: TGTGCCAGTACTACAGGGGGAAACCTGAACACTGAAGCTTTCTTT; CDR3: CASTTGGNLNTEAFF
D: -; J: TRBJ2-3; V: TRBV11-3; size: few; DNA: TGTGCCAGCAGCTTCCGACAAGGAACAGATACGCAGTATTTT; CDR3: CASSFRQGTDTQYF
D: -; J: TRBJ2-3; V: TRBV9; size: -; DNA: TGTGCCAGCAGCGTAGTTGACACAGATACGCAGTATTTT; CDR3: CASSVVDTDTQYF
D: TRBD1; J: TRBJ1-1; V: TRBV7-9; size: many; DNA: TGTGCCAGCAGCTTCTTAGGGGGCGCGTCCCCTGAAGCTTTCTTT; CDR3: CASSFLGGASPEAFF
D: -; J: TRBJ1-6; V: TRBV7-9; size: many; DNA: TGTGCCAGCAGCTCACAGCTGGGGGATAATTCACCCCTCCACTTT; CDR3: CASSSQLGDNSPLHF
D: -; J: TRBJ1-1; V: TRBV5-5; size: -; DNA: TGTGCCAGCAGCTTGGGTGTCGCGGTCCCACACACTGAAGCTTTCTTT; CDR3: CASSLGVAVPHTEAFF
D: -; J: TRBJ2-2; V: TRBV14; size: -; DNA: TGTGCCAGCAAGCATTACACCGGGGAGCTGTTTTTT; CDR3: CASKHYTGELFF
D: -; J: TRBJ1-1; V: TRBV11-2; size: -; DNA: TGTGCCAGCAGAACCTCCGGGACCCTAGGTGGTGAAGCTTTCTTT; CDR3: CASRTSGTLGGEAFF
D: -; J: TRBJ2-7; V: TRBV6-1; size: -; DNA: TGTGCCAGCAGTGAAATTAGGTCGTCCTCCTACGAGCAGTACTTC; CDR3: CASSEIRSSSYEQYF
D: -; J: TRBJ1-5; V: TRBV6-2/TRBV6-3; size: few; DNA: TGTGCCAGCAGTCACGCCCATGCAGGGGACAATCAGCCCCAGCATTTT; CDR3: CASSHAHAGDNQPQHF
D: TRBD1; J: TRBJ1-2; V: TRBV7-2; size: few; DNA: TGTGCCAGCAGCTCTACACGGACAGGTTCCGGGGATGGCTACACCTTC; CDR3: CASSSTRTGSGDGYTF
D: -; J: TRBJ1-2; V: TRBV3-1; size: few; DNA: TGTGCCAGCAGCCAAGACCACGGACCCTATGGCTACACCTTC; CDR3: CASSQDHGPYGYTF
D: TRBD2; J: TRBJ2-1; V: TRBV4-2; size: -; DNA: TGTGCCAGCAGCCCGTTTGCGGGGGGCGGCTACAATGAGCAGTTCTTC; CDR3: CASSPFAGGGYNEQFF
D: TRBD1; J: TRBJ1-2; V: TRBV28; size: -; DNA: TGTGCCAGCAGATGGACAGGGCCCAACTATGGCTACACCTTC; CDR3: CASRWTGPNYGYTF
D: TRBD1; J: TRBJ1-2; V: TRBV7-9; size: many; DNA: TGTGCCAGCAGTCTCCAGGGGGATGGCTACACCTTC; CDR3: CASSLQGDGYTF
D: -; J: TRBJ1-6; V: TRBV4-1; size: -; DNA: TGCTCCAGCAGCCAAGAGGCGGCAGATAATTCACCCCTACACTTT; CDR3: CSSSQEAADNSPLHF
D: TRBD2; J: TRBJ2-2; V: TRBV28; size: -; DNA: TGTGCCAGCAGTCCGGGACTAGCGGGGATTCCCGGCGGGGAGCTGTTTTTT; CDR3: CASSPGLAGIPGGELFF
D: -; J: TRBJ1-6; V: TRBV2; size: -; DNA: TGTGCCAGCAGTGAAGAGGGGGCCCTCCACTTT; CDR3: CASSEEGALHF
D: -; J: TRBJ2-7; V: TRBV6-1; size: many; DNA: TGTGCCAGCACCAGGGTTGGGAACGAGCAGTACTTC; CDR3: CASTRVGNEQYF
D: -; J: TRBJ1-6; V: TRBV6-2/TRBV6-3; size: few; DNA: TGTGCCAGCAGTTACCCCTTGACAAGAACGAGCTCCTATAATTCACCCCTCCACTTT; CDR3: CASSYPLTRTSSYNSPLHF
D: -; J: TRBJ1-2; V: TRBV19; size: few; DNA: TGTGCCAGTAAAGGTAGAAATAACTATGGCTACACCTTC; CDR3: CASKGRNNYGYTF
D: TRBD1; J: TRBJ1-4; V: TRBV11-2; size: -; DNA: TGTGCCAGCAGCCCACAAAGGGGGCCAGCGGAAAAACTGTTTTTT; CDR3: CASSPQRGPAEKLFF
D: -; J: TRBJ1-2; V: TRBV7-2; size: many; DNA: TGTGCCAGCAGCTTAGTCCGGTCGAAGGGCTATGGCTACACCTTC; CDR3: CASSLVRSKGYGYTF
D: -; J: TRBJ1-1; V: TRBV18; size: -; DNA: TGTGCCAGCTCACCACTCTCGGAGGATGCTTTCTTT; CDR3: CASSPLSEDAFF
D: -; J: TRBJ1-6; V: TRBV9; size: few; DNA: TGTGCCAGCAGCGTCTCTCGGACACGGTCACCCCTCCACTTT; CDR3: CASSVSRTRSPLHF
D: TRBD1; J: TRBJ1-1; V: TRBV6-5; size: few; DNA: TGTGCCAGCAGTAACAGGGGAGCGAGCACTGAAGCTTTCTTT; CDR3: CASSNRGASTEAFF
D: -; J: TRBJ1-1; V: TRBV27; size: few; DNA: TGTGCCAGCAGTCCAGGTAGCCTAGAAGCTTTCTTT; CDR3: CASSPGSLEAFF
D: -; J: TRBJ2-5; V: TRBV7-7; size: few; DNA: TGTGCTAGCAGCCCCAGGGATAGGGGTATAGAGACCCAGTACTTC; CDR3: CASSPRDRGIETQYF
D: -; J: TRBJ1-1; V: TRBV7-2; size: many; DNA: TGTGCCAGCAGCTTAGACCCGGGGAACACTGAAGCTTTCTTT; CDR3: CASSLDPGNTEAFF
D: -; J: TRBJ1-5; V: TRBV7-6; size: -; DNA: TGTGCCAGCAGCTCTGGGGCAGGGTCCAATCAGCCCCAGCATTTT; CDR3: CASSSGAGSNQPQHF
D: TRBD1; J: TRBJ2-3; V: TRBV7-9; size: few; DNA: TGTGCCAGCAGCTACCCGGGACAGAACACAGATACGCAGTATTTT; CDR3: CASSYPGQNTDTQYF
D: TRBD1; J: TRBJ2-7; V: TRBV5-5; size: -; DNA: TGTGCCAGCAGTTCACCGGACAGGGGGACCTACGAGCAGTACTTC; CDR3: CASSSPDRGTYEQYF
D: -; J: TRBJ2-3; V: TRBV5-1; size: -; DNA: TGCGCCAGCAGCTTGGGCGGCAGGGGACCCGCTAGCACAGATACGCAGTATTTT; CDR3: CASSLGGRGPASTDTQYF
D: -; J: TRBJ2-5; V: TRBV7-8; size: few; DNA: TGTGCCAGCAAAGGACAGCCACAAGAGACCCAGTACTTC; CDR3: CASKGQPQETQYF
D: -; J: TRBJ2-5; V: TRBV7-2; size: -; DNA: TGTGCCAGCAGCCTTCGGATCTCCGGGGAGACCCAGTACTTC; CDR3: CASSLRISGETQYF
D: -; J: TRBJ2-7; V: TRBV29-1; size: -; DNA: TGCAGCGTAACCATTAGGACCCCTACGAACTACGAGAAGTACTTC; CDR3: CSVTIRTPTNYEKYF
D: -; J: TRBJ2-7; V: TRBV6-1; size: -; DNA: TGTGCCAGCACCCGAATCAGAGTGCTGGGAGACTACGAGCAGTACTTC; CDR3: CASTRIRVLGDYEQYF
D: -; J: TRBJ2-6; V: TRBV4-3; size: -; DNA: TGCGCCAGCAGCACTACATACGCCTACAGGGACTTAATCTCTGGGGCCAACGTCCTGACTTTC; CDR3: CASSTTYAYRDLISGANVLTF
D: TRBD2; J: TRBJ2-5; V: TRBV6-1; size: few; DNA: TGTGCCAGCAGTGGGACACTAGCGGGGGGCCTACAAGAGACCCAGTACTTC; CDR3: CASSGTLAGGLQETQYF
D: -; J: TRBJ2-2; V: TRBV5-6; size: few; DNA: TGTGCCAGCAGCTTGGGGGAGGTCACCGGGGAGCTGTTTTTT; CDR3: CASSLGEVTGELFF
D: -; J: TRBJ2-2; V: TRBV7-9; size: -; DNA: TGTGCCAGCAGCATGTGGGGGGTCGGGGAGCTGTTTTTT; CDR3: CASSMWGVGELFF
D: -; J: TRBJ1-4; V: TRBV7-2; size: many; DNA: TGTGCCAGCACCTACGGGGGATCGAATGAAAAACTGTTTTTT; CDR3: CASTYGGSNEKLFF
D: -; J: TRBJ1-1; V: TRBV6-1; size: many; DNA: TGTGCCAGCAGTGAAGCTTACACTGAAGCTTTCTTT; CDR3: CASSEAYTEAFF
D: -; J: TRBJ1-5; V: TRBV6-1; size: -; DNA: TGTGCCAGCAGTGAGCCTCTGCCCCAGCATTTT; CDR3: CASSEPLPQHF
D: TRBD1; J: TRBJ1-1; V: TRBV7-9; size: few; DNA: TGTGCCAGCAGCCCTGCCGGGACAGGGTTCTCCCCCCAAGCTTTCTTT; CDR3: CASSPAGTGFSPQAFF
D: -; J: TRBJ2-7; V: TRBV7-9; size: -; DNA: TGTGCCAGCAGCCGCCCCACAGGGCTCTACGAGCAGTACTTC; CDR3: CASSRPTGLYEQYF
D: -; J: TRBJ2-1; V: TRBV5-1; size: -; DNA: TGCGCCAGCTCTTGGGGTGACAGAACCTACAATGAGCAGTTCTTC; CDR3: CASSWGDRTYNEQFF
D: -; J: TRBJ2-7; V: TRBV7-6; size: -; DNA: TGTGCCAGCAGCCAGGACAGTCCTAAGCAGTACTTC; CDR3: CASSQDSPKQYF
D: -; J: TRBJ2-5; V: TRBV11-2; size: -; DNA: TGTGCCAGCAGCTTAGGAAATCGGCCTGGGGAGACCCAGTACTTC; CDR3: CASSLGNRPGETQYF
D: TRBD2; J: TRBJ2-7; V: TRBV18; size: -; DNA: TGTGCCAGCTCACCAGGCCTAGCGGGGGAGTCCGAGCAGTACTTC; CDR3: CASSPGLAGESEQYF
D: TRBD1; J: TRBJ2-3; V: TRBV5-1; size: -; DNA: TGCGCCAGCAGCTTGGAATTTTGGACAGGGCTCACAGATACGCAGTATTTT; CDR3: CASSLEFWTGLTDTQYF
D: TRBD1; J: TRBJ2-6; V: TRBV11-2; size: few; DNA: TGTGCCAGCAGCGCATCGGGACAGTTTGCGTCTGGGGCCAACGTCCTGACTTTC; CDR3: CASSASGQFASGANVLTF